A single sample is the source of the 10 T cell receptor beta chains below, sequenced in a study of cytomegalovirus exposure and HLA in healthy donors. It was with 60 Vbeta and 13 Jbeta primers that the PCR ran. This table comes from immunoSEQ multiplex PCR, and its TCRdb copy is limited to in-frame clones, with some not included. Recorded for this sample: some 200,000 clones. Sequenced: PBMCs. All receptors come from a girl aged 2 to 10 in good health and CMV-seropositive.

The chain recombines TRBV7-9 with TRBJ1-1, with D unresolved. Looked up from germline, CDR1 is SEHNR and CDR2 is FQNEAQ (reference sequence). V lost 5 bases and J lost 9, with 16 bases in between. This CDR3 comprises 13 residues. The CDR3 loop is CASSPLEGRQAFF. The CDR3 bases are TGTGCCAGCAGCCCCCTTGAGGGTAGACAAGCTTTCTTT.

The genes are TRBV6-6 and TRBJ1-5; 9 nucleotides match TRBD1. The V and J ends lost 7 bases and 2 bases, in that order; junction bases with no gene match: 3. The CDR3 has 14 residues. CDR1 and CDR2 (germline): MNHNY, SVGAGI (reference sequence). The CDR3 bases are TGTGCCAGCATGACAGGGGGAGGCAATCAGCCCCAGCATTTT. The encoded protein is CASMTGGGNQPQHF.

This chain connects TRBV4-2 to TRBJ2-7; 8 positions agree with TRBD2. The germline CDR1 and CDR2 sequences are LGHNA and YNFKEQ. CDR3 length equals 15 residues. The V gene end was trimmed by 4 bases and the J gene end by 0 bases; junction bases not matched to a gene: 5. CDR3 coding DNA: TGTGCCAGCAGCCCCGGCGGGACTAGCTCCTACGAGCAGTACTTC. As protein: CASSPGGTSSYEQYF.

The chain couples TRBV7-2 to TRBJ1-4; 11 positions agree with TRBD1. Germline loops: CDR1 SGHTA, CDR2 FQGNSA. V shed 4 bases, J shed 7 bases, and the junction held 5 bases outside the gene matches. The CDR3 contains 15 residues. CDR3: CASSSLGTGGEKLFF. The CDR3 DNA is TGTGCCAGCAGCTCTCTCGGGACAGGGGGTGAAAAACTGTTTTTT.

The chain uses TRBV2 and TRBJ2-7; D ambiguous. V was trimmed by 4 bases and J by 7 bases, leaving 5 bases between them. The CDR3 runs to 10 residues. Germline V gene lookup returns CDR1 SNHLY and CDR2 FYNNEI. The CDR3 bases are TGTGCCAGCAGTGGGCGGGAGCAGTACTTC. Its translation is CASSGREQYF.

V gene TRBV28 combines with J gene TRBJ2-7, with 7 bases matching TRBD2. Germline CDR1 is MDHEN and CDR2 is SYDVKM. V shed 9 bases and J 3 bases; nucleotides not matched to a gene: 8. The length of the CDR3 is 13 residues. The CDR3 bases are TGTGCCAGTACGACTAGCTATCTCTACGAGCAGTACTTC. Translated: CASTTSYLYEQYF.

CDR3: CASRRNGEYEQYF. CDR3 sequence (DNA): TGTGCCAGCAGGAGAAATGGGGAGTACGAGCAGTACTTC. J is TRBJ2-7 and V is TRBV28, with TRBD2 as a possible D gene (5 bases). Between the trimmed V and J ends, which lost 6 bases and 4 bases, there was a span of 13 bases. Germline assignment: CDR1 MDHEN and CDR2 SYDVKM. The CDR3 loop spans 13 amino acids.

This chain links TRBV7-9 with TRBJ2-1; 7 nucleotides agree with TRBD1. The germline CDR1 and CDR2 sequences are SEHNR and FQNEAQ (reference sequence). The CDR3 contains 14 residues. The V gene end was trimmed by 3 bases and the J gene end by 4 bases; junction bases not matched to a gene: 3. The CDR3 bases are TGTGCCAGCAGCTTGGGGACAGAGTACAATGAGCAGTTCTTC. Its protein is CASSLGTEYNEQFF.

The chain couples TRBV9 to TRBJ2-5, with 7 bases identical to TRBD1. This CDR3 spans 15 amino acids. Trimming removed 2 bases from V and 2 bases from J; junction bases left unmatched: 6. Per germline, CDR1 SGDLS and CDR2 YYNGEE. The CDR3 reads CASSVGQRSQETQYF. The CDR3 DNA is TGTGCCAGCAGCGTGGGACAGAGATCACAAGAGACCCAGTACTTC.

J is TRBJ2-1 and V is TRBV6-5, with TRBD2 matching 12 bases. The CDR3 consists of 14 residues. V lost 8 bases, J lost 3 bases, and 2 bases stayed unmatched. CDR1 MNHEY and CDR2 SVGAGI come from the germline V gene. CDR3 in DNA: TGTGCCAGCCGGACTAGCGGGATCTACAATGAGCAGTTCTTC. As protein: CASRTSGIYNEQFF.